The present TCR beta chain was sequenced within a study of blood T cell repertoires in COVID-19. Study-level background: PBMCs, B-cell-depleted T cells, or T cells provided the cDNA or gDNA that made up the material.

The CDR3 contains 13 residues. Trimming removed 3 bases from V and 0 bases from J, with 6 bases in between. Germline-derived CDR1 and CDR2 are SGHRS and YFSETQ. Produced via immunoSEQ multiplex PCR; TCRdb's table is partial and in-frame only. The sample includes roughly 180,000 clones, more than 75% of them seen just once. The cohort comprised adults aged about 18 to 90 years residing in 20 to 30 US areas. The sample comprised PBMCs or T cells enriched from blood (not recorded which). The TCR was taken from a man aged 60 to 75 who had been exposed to COVID-19. V gene TRBV5-1 combines with J gene TRBJ1-1, with D perhaps TRBD1 (5 bases). The CDR3 region has the DNA TGCGCCAGCAGCTCACAGGTGAACACTGAAGCTTTCTTT. Protein: CASSSQVNTEAFF.